This T cell receptor (beta chain) emerged from a study of blood T cells in healthy people across ages. Next came a second PCR, run for roughly 6 to 11 cycles, which used a sample-barcoded 5' primer along with a J-beta primer mix. TCRdb itself ran the 5' RACE reads through MiXCR, one entry per CDR3 protein. The repertoire holds 600,000 to 1,000,000 distinct CDR3 sequences, with 58% as singletons. The V gene's germline CDR1 is DFQATT and CDR2 SNEGSKA (reference sequence). The V end lost 1 base, the J end lost 0 bases, and 12 bases lay between the germline ends. This CDR3 contains 15 residues. Sequenced material: blood. The source is a man between 25 and 39 years old in good health. The rearrangement uses TRBV20-1 and TRBJ1-2; D unresolved. The CDR3 reads CSARVARRPNYGYTF. The CDR3, as DNA: TGCAGTGCTAGAGTCGCCCGGAGACCTAACTATGGCTACACCTTC.